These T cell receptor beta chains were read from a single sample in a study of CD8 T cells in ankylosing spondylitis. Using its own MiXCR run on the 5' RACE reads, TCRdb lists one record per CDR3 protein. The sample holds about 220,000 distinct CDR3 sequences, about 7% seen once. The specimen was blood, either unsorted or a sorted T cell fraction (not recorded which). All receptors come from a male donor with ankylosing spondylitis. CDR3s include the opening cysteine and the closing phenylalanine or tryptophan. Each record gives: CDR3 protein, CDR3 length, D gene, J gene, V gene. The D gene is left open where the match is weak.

CDR3aa: CSARIRTQQYTGELFF
len: 16
d_gene: NA
j_gene: TRBJ2-2
v_gene: TRBV20-1

CDR3aa: CASSFAGEAGTGELFF
len: 16
d_gene: NA
j_gene: TRBJ2-2
v_gene: TRBV6-5

CDR3aa: CATSDPVTIKQFF
len: 13
d_gene: NA
j_gene: TRBJ2-1
v_gene: TRBV24-1

CDR3aa: CSAPDSNTEAFF
len: 12
d_gene: NA
j_gene: TRBJ1-1
v_gene: TRBV20-1

CDR3aa: CSAGLSGRGRNEQFF
len: 15
d_gene: TRBD2
j_gene: TRBJ2-1
v_gene: TRBV20-1

CDR3aa: CASRLAGSYEQYF
len: 13
d_gene: TRBD2
j_gene: TRBJ2-7
v_gene: TRBV27

CDR3aa: CASSLRTGGFGGELFF
len: 16
d_gene: TRBD1
j_gene: TRBJ2-2
v_gene: TRBV4-3

CDR3aa: CAWSVMKDTEAFF
len: 13
d_gene: NA
j_gene: TRBJ1-1
v_gene: TRBV30

CDR3aa: CASGYYEQYF
len: 10
d_gene: NA
j_gene: TRBJ2-7
v_gene: TRBV27

CDR3aa: CAISQESAAPYEQYF
len: 15
d_gene: NA
j_gene: TRBJ2-7
v_gene: TRBV10-3

CDR3aa: CSALLAGSTDTQYF
len: 14
d_gene: TRBD2
j_gene: TRBJ2-3
v_gene: TRBV20-1

CDR3aa: CASTQDRSYNEQFF
len: 14
d_gene: NA
j_gene: TRBJ2-1
v_gene: TRBV7-9

CDR3aa: CASSQYEQFF
len: 10
d_gene: NA
j_gene: TRBJ2-1
v_gene: TRBV6-2/TRBV6-3

CDR3aa: CASSPSGLRPQGTQYF
len: 16
d_gene: NA
j_gene: TRBJ2-5
v_gene: TRBV12-3/TRBV12-4

CDR3aa: CASSPNPVQQYF
len: 12
d_gene: NA
j_gene: TRBJ2-4
v_gene: TRBV6-6

CDR3aa: CSARDGESASYEQYF
len: 15
d_gene: NA
j_gene: TRBJ2-7
v_gene: TRBV20-1

CDR3aa: CSARPIGTSGVSYEQYF
len: 17
d_gene: TRBD2
j_gene: TRBJ2-7
v_gene: TRBV20-1

CDR3aa: CASSPRWGDRGRTDTQYF
len: 18
d_gene: NA
j_gene: TRBJ2-3
v_gene: TRBV4-3

CDR3aa: CAWSVVSSNTGELFF
len: 15
d_gene: NA
j_gene: TRBJ2-2
v_gene: TRBV30

CDR3aa: CASSYVTGSSFYEQYF
len: 16
d_gene: NA
j_gene: TRBJ2-7
v_gene: TRBV6-5

CDR3aa: CASSLEFTQYF
len: 11
d_gene: NA
j_gene: TRBJ2-3
v_gene: TRBV12-3/TRBV12-4

CDR3aa: CASSLRGGNEQFF
len: 13
d_gene: TRBD2
j_gene: TRBJ2-1
v_gene: TRBV5-6

CDR3aa: CASSPTGTSGGETQYF
len: 16
d_gene: TRBD2
j_gene: TRBJ2-5
v_gene: TRBV3-1

CDR3aa: CASSLVLGSGGYTF
len: 14
d_gene: NA
j_gene: TRBJ1-2
v_gene: TRBV12-3/TRBV12-4

CDR3aa: CASSATKNIQYF
len: 12
d_gene: NA
j_gene: TRBJ2-4
v_gene: TRBV2

CDR3aa: CASSSWRADEQFF
len: 13
d_gene: NA
j_gene: TRBJ2-1
v_gene: TRBV6-2/TRBV6-3

CDR3aa: CASSWNSNQPQHF
len: 13
d_gene: NA
j_gene: TRBJ1-5
v_gene: TRBV6-6

CDR3aa: CASSLSGNSYNEQFF
len: 15
d_gene: TRBD2
j_gene: TRBJ2-1
v_gene: TRBV7-8

CDR3aa: CASSVEGGGGETQYF
len: 15
d_gene: NA
j_gene: TRBJ2-5
v_gene: TRBV9

CDR3aa: CASSISPYEQYF
len: 12
d_gene: NA
j_gene: TRBJ2-7
v_gene: TRBV12-3/TRBV12-4

CDR3aa: CASSQGLGGTASYEQYF
len: 17
d_gene: NA
j_gene: TRBJ2-7
v_gene: TRBV4-3

CDR3aa: CSAPPGQGGYEQYF
len: 14
d_gene: TRBD1
j_gene: TRBJ2-7
v_gene: TRBV20-1

CDR3aa: CSARDPTLNYEQYF
len: 14
d_gene: NA
j_gene: TRBJ2-7
v_gene: TRBV20-1

CDR3aa: CASSYGQGDEGYTF
len: 14
d_gene: TRBD1
j_gene: TRBJ1-2
v_gene: TRBV11-2

CDR3aa: CAWGWGMNTEAFF
len: 13
d_gene: NA
j_gene: TRBJ1-1
v_gene: TRBV30

CDR3aa: CASSPLRGRSTGELFF
len: 16
d_gene: NA
j_gene: TRBJ2-2
v_gene: TRBV11-2

CDR3aa: CASSQAIGTGAGAFF
len: 15
d_gene: NA
j_gene: TRBJ1-1
v_gene: TRBV4-3

CDR3aa: CAISDSLLIANTGELFF
len: 17
d_gene: NA
j_gene: TRBJ2-2
v_gene: TRBV10-3

CDR3aa: CASSFPPASDTRTDTQYF
len: 18
d_gene: NA
j_gene: TRBJ2-3
v_gene: TRBV5-1

CDR3aa: CASGGGPPDTGELFF
len: 15
d_gene: NA
j_gene: TRBJ2-2
v_gene: TRBV6-1

CDR3aa: CASSQFLAVDPYEQYF
len: 16
d_gene: NA
j_gene: TRBJ2-7
v_gene: TRBV7-8

CDR3aa: CASSQDRAASYEQYF
len: 15
d_gene: NA
j_gene: TRBJ2-7
v_gene: TRBV4-3

CDR3aa: CASSAGLAGLLEQYF
len: 15
d_gene: TRBD2
j_gene: TRBJ2-7
v_gene: TRBV6-1

CDR3aa: CSTKLAGGTYEQYF
len: 14
d_gene: TRBD2
j_gene: TRBJ2-7
v_gene: TRBV20-1

CDR3aa: CASSFGQGRTDTQYF
len: 15
d_gene: TRBD1
j_gene: TRBJ2-3
v_gene: TRBV12-3/TRBV12-4

CDR3aa: CASSGAGASNQPQHF
len: 15
d_gene: NA
j_gene: TRBJ1-5
v_gene: TRBV9

CDR3aa: CASSPIWTANTEAFF
len: 15
d_gene: NA
j_gene: TRBJ1-1
v_gene: TRBV4-1

CDR3aa: CASSYTTGVQETQYF
len: 15
d_gene: NA
j_gene: TRBJ2-5
v_gene: TRBV28

CDR3aa: CASSSTGFMNTEAFF
len: 15
d_gene: NA
j_gene: TRBJ1-1
v_gene: TRBV28

CDR3aa: CASSQVWGGWYGYTF
len: 15
d_gene: NA
j_gene: TRBJ1-2
v_gene: TRBV4-3

CDR3aa: CATSDLRSRDSTDTQYF
len: 17
d_gene: NA
j_gene: TRBJ2-3
v_gene: TRBV24-1

CDR3aa: CSVEDPASVDYEQYF
len: 15
d_gene: NA
j_gene: TRBJ2-7
v_gene: TRBV29-1

CDR3aa: CASSEQGALLGHTEAFF
len: 17
d_gene: TRBD1
j_gene: TRBJ1-1
v_gene: TRBV25-1

CDR3aa: CASSQVQAPWDEQYF
len: 15
d_gene: NA
j_gene: TRBJ2-7
v_gene: TRBV4-2

CDR3aa: CASSSHHPTAPATNEKLFF
len: 19
d_gene: NA
j_gene: TRBJ1-4
v_gene: TRBV11-2

CDR3aa: CASSPGLAGLYTDTQYF
len: 17
d_gene: TRBD2
j_gene: TRBJ2-3
v_gene: TRBV18

CDR3aa: CASSLVLAGKGGELFF
len: 16
d_gene: TRBD2
j_gene: TRBJ2-2
v_gene: TRBV7-2

CDR3aa: CASSLPRGTYNEQFF
len: 15
d_gene: NA
j_gene: TRBJ2-1
v_gene: TRBV5-1

CDR3aa: CASSEWAQGPNTGELFF
len: 17
d_gene: NA
j_gene: TRBJ2-2
v_gene: TRBV25-1